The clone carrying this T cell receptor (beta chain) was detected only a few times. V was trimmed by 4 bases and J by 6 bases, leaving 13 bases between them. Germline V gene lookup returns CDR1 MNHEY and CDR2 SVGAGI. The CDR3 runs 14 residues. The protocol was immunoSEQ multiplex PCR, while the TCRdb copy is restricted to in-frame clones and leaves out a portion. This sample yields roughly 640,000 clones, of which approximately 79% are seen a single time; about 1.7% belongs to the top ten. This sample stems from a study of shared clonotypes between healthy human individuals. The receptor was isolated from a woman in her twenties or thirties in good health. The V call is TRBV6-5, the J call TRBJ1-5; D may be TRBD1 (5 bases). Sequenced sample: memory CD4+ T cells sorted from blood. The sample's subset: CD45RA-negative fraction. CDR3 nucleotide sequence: TGTGCCAGCAGTTTGGGACGGGACCGTCAGCCCCAGCATTTT. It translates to CASSLGRDRQPQHF.